This entry lists 19 T cell receptor beta chains sequenced from one sample in a study of T-cell memory formation after mild COVID-19. TCRdb used MiXCR to reprocess the 5' RACE reads, holding one entry per CDR3 protein. The repertoire has under 250,000 distinct CDR3 sequences, 15% of them found once; the top ten carry less than 2.5%. Source material: PBMCs or a T cell subset sorted from them (not recorded which). The receptors were sampled from an adult woman who had mild COVID-19 (a few samples of this study predate the infection). Cell type and time point are not known.

There are a few counts of this clonotype. This chain links TRBV6-6 with TRBJ2-7; 7 bases agree with TRBD2. V trimming: 10 bases; J trimming: 3 bases; junction bases outside the gene matches: 12. CDR3 length equals 14 residues. Germline CDR1 and CDR2: MNHNY and SVGAGI (reference sequence). The CDR3: CATSRGAGHYEQYF. Written as DNA, the CDR3 is TGTGCCACCTCTAGAGGAGCGGGGCACTACGAGCAGTACTTC.

The rearrangement joins TRBV11-2 to TRBJ1-6; no clear D gene. Germline V gene data show CDR1 as SGHAT and CDR2 as FQNNGV. Between the trimmed V and J ends, which lost 0 bases and 9 bases, there was a span of 6 bases. The CDR3 has 13 amino acids. The CDR3 reads CASSLEASSPLHF. Here the CDR3 DNA reads TGTGCCAGCAGCTTAGAGGCCAGTTCACCCCTCCACTTT. The complete variable domain, with remaining parts taken from reference TRBV11-2 and TRBJ1-6, reads EAGVAQSPRYKIIEKRQSVAFWCNPISGHATLYWYQQILGQGPKLLIQFQNNGVVDDSQLPKDRFSAERLKGVDSTLKIQPAKLEDSAVYLCASSLEASSPLHFGNGTRLTVT.

V usage is TRBV12-5 and J usage is TRBJ1-1; D may be TRBD1 (6 bases). CDR3 length equals 14 residues. Germline loops: CDR1 LGHNT, CDR2 FRNRAP. V gave up 1 base and J gave up 0 bases, with 6 bases separating them. CDR3 residues: CASGLGTVNTEAFF. As DNA, the CDR3 is TGTGCTAGTGGTTTGGGGACAGTGAACACTGAAGCTTTCTTT.

This clonotype appeared a few times. The chain is built from TRBV30 and TRBJ2-1, with D perhaps matching TRBD2 (6 bases). Germline loops: CDR1 GTSNPN, CDR2 SVGIG (reference sequence). V was shortened by 4 bases and J by 3 bases, with 13 bases between the two germline ends. CDR3 length: 14 residues. The CDR3 DNA sequence: TGTGCCTGGACTCGGGGCGGGGTCTACAATGAGCAGTTCTTC. Amino acid sequence: CAWTRGGVYNEQFF.

This clonotype was counted only a few times. The chain links TRBV5-1 to TRBJ1-3; a possible D gene is TRBD1 (5 bases). The CDR3 runs to 13 residues. Germline assignment: CDR1 SGHRS and CDR2 YFSETQ. Between the trimmed V and J ends, which lost 8 bases and 0 bases, there was a span of 9 bases. This CDR3 is CASRGASGNTIYF. The CDR3 nucleotides read TGCGCCAGTCGAGGGGCCTCTGGAAACACCATATATTTT.

This clonotype has just a few counts. V and J are TRBV20-1 and TRBJ2-7; perhaps D is TRBD1 or TRBD2 (5 bases each). Germline CDR1 is DFQATT and CDR2 is SNEGSKA (reference sequence). The CDR3 is 14 amino acids. V was shortened by 3 bases and J by 3 bases, with 15 bases between the two germline ends. CDR3 in DNA: TGCAGTGCTAGGAGGGACGGAGGTCGCTACGAGCAGTACTTC. Encoded protein: CSARRDGGRYEQYF.

The genes are TRBV30 and TRBJ1-2; TRBD1 is a possible D gene (6 bases). CDR3 length: 14 residues. V was cut by 0 bases and J by 4 bases, with 12 bases left in between. The germline V gene encodes CDR1 GTSNPN and CDR2 SVGIG (reference sequence). The CDR3 nucleotides are TGTGCCTGGAGTGTACAGGGCTCTGCCTATGGCTACACCTTC. Translating gives CAWSVQGSAYGYTF.

The rearrangement uses TRBV11-1 and TRBJ2-5, with 8 bases lining up with TRBD2. Germline loops: CDR1 SGHAT, CDR2 FQDESV (reference sequence). CDR3 length equals 16 residues. The V segment lost 2 bases and the J segment 1 base; nucleotides outside the gene matches: 6. The CDR3 here is CASSLSSGGTQETQYF. In DNA form, the CDR3 reads TGTGCCAGCAGCTTAAGCAGCGGGGGAACCCAAGAGACCCAGTACTTC. Based on the CDR3 plus reference TRBV11-1 and TRBJ2-5, the full variable domain is EAEVAQSPRYKITEKSQAVAFWCDPISGHATLYWYRQILGQGPELLVQFQDESVVDDSQLPKDRFSAERLKGVDSTLKIQPAELGDSAMYLCASSLSSGGTQETQYFGPGTRLLVL.

This clonotype has only a few counts. The gene calls are TRBV5-1 and TRBJ2-7; 8 bases are a match to TRBD1. Looked up from germline, CDR1 is SGHRS and CDR2 is YFSETQ. V trimming: 4 bases; J trimming: 2 bases; junction bases outside the gene matches: 8. The CDR3 totals 15 residues. The CDR3 nucleotides read TGCGCCAGCAGCCGAGGGACAGGCGCAACCTACGAGCAGTACTTC. Translated: CASSRGTGATYEQYF.

This clonotype has just a few counts. The rearrangement uses TRBV29-1 and TRBJ2-7; the match to TRBD1 covers 9 bases. CDR1 is SQVTM and CDR2 is ANQGSEA in the germline V gene. This CDR3 has 11 amino acids. Trimming cost V 7 bases and J 11 bases; bases outside gene matches: 9. CDR3 in amino acids: CSAGGQGREYF. The CDR3 DNA reads TGCAGCGCCGGTGGACAGGGGAGGGAGTACTTC.

This clonotype was seen at least ten times. The J gene is TRBJ2-2, the V gene TRBV3-1; D possibly corresponds to TRBD1 (5 bases). V shed 2 bases and J shed 1 base, with 8 bases lying between them. This CDR3 is 15 amino acids long. Germline V CDR1 and CDR2: LGHDT, YNNKEL (reference sequence). CDR3 in amino acids: CASSQRGQNTGELFF. The DNA for the CDR3 is TGTGCCAGCAGCCAACGTGGACAGAACACCGGGGAGCTGTTTTTT.

There are a few counts of this clonotype. The chain uses TRBV6-6 and TRBJ1-3; 7 bases are shared with TRBD1. Germline assignment: CDR1 MNHNY and CDR2 SVGAGI (reference sequence). V shed 0 bases and J 0 bases; nucleotides not matched to a gene: 14. The CDR3 is 20 amino acids. The CDR3 sequence: CASSYSYSRGSLGSGNTIYF. The DNA for the CDR3 is TGTGCCAGCAGTTACTCGTATTCCAGGGGGAGCCTGGGCTCTGGAAACACCATATATTTT.

This chain joins TRBV6-6 and TRBJ2-7, with D unresolved. V was cut by 0 bases and J by 0 bases, with 15 bases left in between. The CDR3 is made up of 17 amino acids. Germline values: CDR1 MNHNY, CDR2 SVGAGI (reference sequence). The CDR3 coding sequence is TGTGCCAGCAGTTACTCGAGTTTTAGTCCGATCTCCTACGAGCAGTACTTC. This gives the protein CASSYSSFSPISYEQYF.

V gene TRBV5-1 combines with J gene TRBJ2-1; D not resolved. With 0 bases removed from V and 4 bases from J, the gap between germline ends came to 8 bases. This CDR3 is built from 14 residues. Looked up from germline, CDR1 is SGHRS and CDR2 is YFSETQ. As DNA, the CDR3 is TGCGCCAGCAGCTTGGAGGCGGTATACAATGAGCAGTTCTTC. Protein sequence: CASSLEAVYNEQFF.

V gene TRBV11-2 combines with J gene TRBJ1-1; D is perhaps TRBD1 (5 bases). Germline CDR1 is SGHAT and CDR2 is FQNNGV. V lost 2 bases and J lost 1, with 14 bases in between. This CDR3 contains 16 residues. For the CDR3, the DNA is TGTGCCAGCAGCTTATTGGCAGGGCCAACGAACACTGAAGCTTTCTTT. This translates into CASSLLAGPTNTEAFF.

The chain employs TRBV12-3 or TRBV12-4 and TRBJ1-4, with 8 bases that match TRBD1. V shed 6 bases, J shed 6 bases, and the junction held 3 bases outside the gene matches. This CDR3 is 13 amino acids long. This chain's CDR3 is CASRKTGDEKLFF. The DNA for the CDR3 is TGTGCCAGCAGAAAGACAGGGGATGAAAAACTGTTTTTT.

V gene TRBV5-1 combines with J gene TRBJ2-2; the D is unclear. The V end was cut by 0 bases, the J end by 0 bases, with 21 bases between. The V gene's germline CDR1 is SGHRS and CDR2 YFSETQ. The CDR3 is 20 residues long. CDR3: CASSLVVGASTAANTGELFF. As DNA, the CDR3 is TGCGCCAGCAGCTTGGTAGTCGGCGCCTCCACGGCCGCGAACACCGGGGAGCTGTTTTTT.

Comment on this clonotype: One end of the junction varies from germline; a read error may be responsible. This chain connects TRBV3-1 to TRBJ1-2; D is unclear. Germline V gives CDR1 LGHDT, CDR2 YNNKEL (reference sequence). This CDR3 has 16 residues. The CDR3 DNA is TGTGCCAGCAGCAAAGAACTCACCGGGAGTTCCTATGGCTACACCTTC. Amino acid sequence: CASSKELTGSSYGYTF.

This clonotype showed up just a few times. The V gene is TRBV12-3 or TRBV12-4, the J gene TRBJ1-2; D call uncertain. There are 12 residues in the CDR3. Trimming shortened V by 5 bases and J by 4 bases, and 8 bases separated the two germline ends. The CDR3 DNA reads as TGTGCCAGCAGTCCCCGCCTCTATGGCTACACCTTC. Residues: CASSPRLYGYTF.